A selection of T cell receptor beta chains follows, all from one sample in a study of regulatory and conventional T cells in RAG deficiency. Data came from immunoSEQ multiplex PCR; TCRdb stores just in-frame clones and leaves some out. Of 29,000 or so clones detected, about 95% appear once; the ten largest clones hold approximately 0.17%. The same data also contributed to another study, on regulatory T cells.

The sequenced material came from CD25- CD4+ T cells sorted from blood. These receptors originate from a human donor in good health. The CDR3 runs from the conserved cysteine through the conserved F or W. The D gene is left open where the match is weak. Clone sizes are given selectively: once, few, many, or a class where the clone is expanded.

TRBV5-1	TRBJ2-1	-	TRBD2	TGCGCCAGCAGCCGAGGGACTAGCGGGGGGGCGGGCTCCTTCTACAATGAGCAGTTCTTC	CASSRGTSGGAGSFYNEQFF
TRBV6-6	TRBJ1-1	-	-	TGTGCCAGCAGTCACCCCGCCGGTTTGAACACTGAAGCTTTCTTT	CASSHPAGLNTEAFF
TRBV11-2	TRBJ2-5	-	-	TGTGCCAGCAGCACTCGGACACCCCGAGAGACCCAGTACTTC	CASSTRTPRETQYF
TRBV7-3	TRBJ2-1	-	-	TGTGCCAGCAGCTTAGCCGACAGGTTAAATGAGCAGTTCTTC	CASSLADRLNEQFF
TRBV7-2	TRBJ2-1	-	-	TGTGCCAGCAGCTTAGCGAGGAAGAGGAATGAGCAGTTCTTC	CASSLARKRNEQFF
TRBV7-3	TRBJ2-2	once	-	TGTGCCAGCAGCTTGTGGCAGGGGCCCACCGGGGAGCTGTTTTTT	CASSLWQGPTGELFF
TRBV4-1	TRBJ2-1	-	TRBD2	TGCGCCAGCAGCCAAACTAGCGGGGGGGCCGGTTGGAATGAGCAGTTCTTC	CASSQTSGGAGWNEQFF
TRBV15	TRBJ1-2	-	TRBD1	TGTGCCACCAGCAGAAGGACAGGGGCAGGGATTAACTATGGCTACACCTTC	CATSRRTGAGINYGYTF
TRBV5-6	TRBJ2-7	-	-	TGTGCCAGCAGCTTGGGAGTAGATAGCTCCTACGAGCAGTACTTC	CASSLGVDSSYEQYF
TRBV6-1	TRBJ1-2	-	-	TGTGCCAGCAGTGAATCGGCAGGATCCTATGGCTACACCTTC	CASSESAGSYGYTF
TRBV6-5	TRBJ2-7	-	-	TGTGCCAGCAGTTACTCCCCTAGCAGCTCCTACGAGCAGTACTTC	CASSYSPSSSYEQYF
TRBV2	TRBJ2-2	-	-	TGTGCCAGCAGTGTGAACCTACGCGGCGGGGAGCTGTTTTTT	CASSVNLRGGELFF
TRBV9	TRBJ2-7	-	TRBD2	TGTGCCAGCAGCGTAGCCCTTAGCGGGGGAGAGCAGTACTTC	CASSVALSGGEQYF
TRBV19	TRBJ1-2	few	-	TGTGCCAGTAGTAGCAGGTCCTATGGCTACACCTTC	CASSSRSYGYTF
TRBV6-1	TRBJ2-3	-	TRBD2	TGTGCCACACAAGCCGGACTAGGAGATACGCAGTATTTT	CATQAGLGDTQYF
TRBV18	TRBJ1-3	-	-	TGTGCCAGCTCACCACCCGGGAACCGAGGAAACACCATATATTTT	CASSPPGNRGNTIYF
TRBV4-2	TRBJ1-5	once	-	TGTGCCAGCAGCCAAGAAAGGGGCGGGGTTACCCAGCATTTT	CASSQERGGVTQHF
TRBV27	TRBJ1-2	-	-	TGTGCCAGCAGTTCTCCCATCCGGGGGAACTATGGCTACACCTTC	CASSSPIRGNYGYTF
TRBV6-6	TRBJ1-2	-	TRBD1	TGTGCCAGCGCCGGGACAGCCAACCCCTCATATGGCTACACCTTC	CASAGTANPSYGYTF
TRBV19	TRBJ1-3	-	-	TGTGCCAGTAGTATAGGCGGGGCCGTCTCTGGAAACACCATATATTTT	CASSIGGAVSGNTIYF
TRBV18	TRBJ2-3	-	-	TGTGCCAGCTCACGAGACGGGAGTTTAGGGTATTTT	CASSRDGSLGYF
TRBV7-2	TRBJ1-2	-	TRBD1	TGTGCCAGCAGCGCCAGGTTTCGGACAGGGGATGGCTACACCTTC	CASSARFRTGDGYTF
TRBV11-2	TRBJ2-7	-	TRBD1	TGTGCCAGCAGCCTGGACAGGGCCGGCGAGCAGTACTTC	CASSLDRAGEQYF
TRBV11-2	TRBJ1-1	once	-	TGTGCCAGCAGCTTAGCCCGGACTGAAGCTTTCTTT	CASSLARTEAFF
TRBV5-1	TRBJ2-2	-	-	TGCGCCAGCAGCTTACTACCCAGCCCGATCGGGGAGCTGTTTTTT	CASSLLPSPIGELFF
TRBV30	TRBJ2-7	-	-	TGTGCCTGGACAGGGGGGAACCTCAATTCCTACGAGCAGTACTTC	CAWTGGNLNSYEQYF
TRBV7-2	TRBJ2-1	-	TRBD2	TGTGCCAGCAGCTTAGTCGGGACTAGCGGCTACAATGAGCAGTTCTTC	CASSLVGTSGYNEQFF
TRBV6-1	TRBJ1-1	-	-	TGTGCCAGCAGAATGGACAGAAACACTGAAGCTTTCTTT	CASRMDRNTEAFF
TRBV30	TRBJ2-7	-	TRBD1	TGTGCCTGGAAGGGGGACAGGGCGTTAGCCGAGCAGTACTTC	CAWKGDRALAEQYF
TRBV7-6	TRBJ1-5	-	TRBD1	TGTGCCAGCCCCCGACAGGGACGACAGCCCCAGCATTTT	CASPRQGRQPQHF
TRBV5-1	TRBJ2-2	-	-	TGCGCCAGCAGCGCTCTAAGCGTAGCGAACACCGGGGAGCTGTTTTTT	CASSALSVANTGELFF
TRBV19	TRBJ1-4	-	-	TGTGCCAGTAGTTCCCCTCCGGAGAGTGAAAAACTGTTTTTT	CASSSPPESEKLFF
TRBV7-9	TRBJ2-1	-	TRBD2	TGTGCCAGCAGCTTAGGTGGAGCGGGGGGTCGGTTCTTC	CASSLGGAGGRFF
TRBV10-3	TRBJ1-2	-	-	TGTGCCATCAGTGGTCAGGGGTCCTATGGCTACACCTTC	CAISGQGSYGYTF
TRBV9	TRBJ2-1	-	-	TGTGCCAGCAGCGTAGCGGTTTACAATGAGCAGTTCTTC	CASSVAVYNEQFF
TRBV4-2	TRBJ2-7	-	TRBD1	TGTGCCAGCAGCCAAGATCGGGACAGACCTTCCTACGAGCAGTACTTC	CASSQDRDRPSYEQYF
TRBV19	TRBJ2-7	-	-	TGTGCCAGTATGGGGCGGGGACAGTCCGCCTACGAGCAGTACTTC	CASMGRGQSAYEQYF
TRBV6-4	TRBJ1-1	-	-	TGTGCCAGCAGTCCAGAGGCCATGAACACTGAAGCTTTCTTT	CASSPEAMNTEAFF
TRBV9	TRBJ2-1	-	-	TGTGCCAGCAGCTTCCCCCCCGTAGGGGAAAGGAATGAGCAGTTCTTC	CASSFPPVGERNEQFF
TRBV19	TRBJ1-2	once	TRBD1	TGTGCCAGTAGTATCCCTACCGGGACAGGCTACGGCTACACCTTC	CASSIPTGTGYGYTF
TRBV21-1	TRBJ1-1	-	-	TGTGCCAGCAGCAAAGTTACCCGGGACAGGGAGAGAAGCGACACTGAAGCTTTCTTT	CASSKVTRDRERSDTEAFF
TRBV5-1	TRBJ1-1	-	-	TGCGCCAGCAGTGTAAACGACGGAGCTTCTGAAGCTTTCTTT	CASSVNDGASEAFF
TRBV14	TRBJ1-3	few	-	TGTGCCAGCAGCATCCTGGCAGGGGGAAACACCATATATTTT	CASSILAGGNTIYF
TRBV7-3	TRBJ2-1	-	TRBD2	TGTGCCAGCAGCCAGAGCGGGGGGGCTTATAATGAGCAGTTCTTC	CASSQSGGAYNEQFF
TRBV18	TRBJ1-5	-	-	TGTGCCAGCTCACCACCGGGCGGGAATCAGCCCCAGCATTTT	CASSPPGGNQPQHF
TRBV19	TRBJ2-1	-	TRBD2	TGTGCCAGATTAGCGGGGGGTAGCTCCTACAATGAGCAGTTCTTC	CARLAGGSSYNEQFF
TRBV25-1	TRBJ1-6	-	-	TGTGCCAGCAGTATACAGGGCAGGAATTCCCCCCTCCACTTT	CASSIQGRNSPLHF
TRBV19	TRBJ2-1	-	-	TGTGCCAGTAGTATTTTCAAGGGGGCCAAGGGAGGCAATGAGCAGTTCTTC	CASSIFKGAKGGNEQFF
TRBV20-1	TRBJ2-7	-	-	TGCAGTGCTGAGGGCCCCTACGAGCAGTACTTC	CSAEGPYEQYF
TRBV6-1	TRBJ1-2	once	TRBD1	TGTGCCAGCAGTGGGGCCGGGACAGATTATGGCTACACCTTC	CASSGAGTDYGYTF
TRBV4-2	TRBJ1-4	-	TRBD1	TGTGCCAGCAGCCCTCTTGAGACAGGGCTTGTAAAACTGTTTTTT	CASSPLETGLVKLFF
TRBV5-5	TRBJ1-1	-	-	TGTGCCAGCAGCTTAACAGAGAACACTGAAGCTTTCTTT	CASSLTENTEAFF
TRBV19	TRBJ1-2	-	-	TGTGCCAGCGCAATACAGGGTAACTATGGCTACACCTTC	CASAIQGNYGYTF
TRBV27	TRBJ2-3	-	-	TGTGCCAGCAGTCCGTGGGGAGCGGGCACAGATACGCAGTATTTT	CASSPWGAGTDTQYF